The rows below give T cell receptor beta chains drawn from one sample of a study of blood T cell repertoires in COVID-19. Sequencing was performed with immunoSEQ multiplex PCR; in TCRdb, only in-frame clones are kept and a portion is missing. The repertoire has about 120,000 clones, roughly four fifths of them found once; the top ten carry approximately 18%. The sequenced sample was peripheral blood. These receptors came from a man aged 30 to 39 with COVID-19, enrolled during active disease. Both conserved end residues are part of each CDR3. The D gene is left open where the match is weak. Size tells how often a clone was seen (once, few, many) or the class of an expanded clone, and some rows leave it out.

j_gene,abundance,d_gene,v_gene,CDR3aa,CDR3nt
TRBJ2-1,once,TRBD2,TRBV4-2,CASSQVVVAGGLRNEQFF,TGTGCCAGCAGCCAAGTGGTGGTAGCGGGGGGGCTTAGGAATGAGCAGTTCTTC
TRBJ1-1,.,.,TRBV27,CASSPRGIVMNTEAFF,TGTGCCAGCAGTCCCCGAGGGATCGTTATGAACACTGAAGCTTTCTTT
TRBJ1-1,once,TRBD1,TRBV7-8,CASSFRGQNTEAFF,TGTGCCAGCAGCTTCAGGGGGCAGAACACTGAAGCTTTCTTT
TRBJ1-2,once,TRBD1,TRBV4-1,CASSQDLGQIYGYTF,TGCGCCAGCAGCCAAGATTTGGGACAGATCTATGGCTACACCTTC
TRBJ1-2,.,TRBD1,TRBV14,CASSQSRAGGGGYTF,TGTGCCAGCAGCCAGTCCCGCGCAGGGGGCGGCGGCTACACCTTC
TRBJ1-4,.,TRBD1,TRBV5-5,CASSSRQGAREKLFF,TGTGCCAGCAGCTCTCGACAGGGGGCACGGGAAAAACTGTTTTTT
TRBJ2-5,.,.,TRBV5-1,CASSTSPGQQETQYF,TGCGCCAGCAGCACATCGCCGGGACAACAAGAGACCCAGTACTTC
TRBJ2-5,once,.,TRBV9,CASGTGETQYF,TGTGCCAGCGGCACGGGGGAGACCCAGTACTTC
TRBJ1-5,once,TRBD1,TRBV19,CASAGTGGNQPQHF,TGTGCCAGTGCCGGGACAGGAGGCAATCAGCCCCAGCATTTT
TRBJ1-3,.,.,TRBV12-5,CASGLELAGGNTIYF,TGTGCTAGTGGTTTGGAGTTGGCGGGAGGAAACACCATATATTTT
TRBJ2-2,.,.,TRBV28,CASSLGLTNTGELFF,TGTGCCAGCAGTCTCGGACTTACGAACACCGGGGAGCTGTTTTTT
TRBJ2-7,.,.,TRBV19,CASSFAEGASLYEQYF,TGTGCCAGTAGTTTTGCCGAAGGGGCGAGCCTCTACGAGCAGTACTTC
TRBJ2-1,.,.,TRBV4-1,CASSQSRNADEQFF,TGCGCCAGCAGCCAATCAAGGAACGCGGATGAGCAGTTCTTC
TRBJ2-3,once,.,TRBV9,CASSPGGGDTDTQYF,TGTGCCAGCAGCCCAGGAGGGGGGGACACAGATACGCAGTATTTT
TRBJ1-5,.,.,TRBV4-2,CASSQVGGVQPQHF,TGTGCCAGCAGCCAAGTCGGGGGTGTACAGCCCCAGCATTTT
TRBJ2-5,.,.,TRBV29-1,CSVEFTQETQYF,TGCAGCGTTGAATTCACACAAGAGACCCAGTACTTC
TRBJ2-1,.,TRBD2,TRBV18,CASSPPPRGSGRDSYNEQFF,TGTGCCAGCTCACCACCCCCGCGTGGTAGCGGGCGAGACTCCTACAATGAGCAGTTCTTC
TRBJ2-7,.,.,TRBV6-5,CASTNPASSYEQYF,TGTGCCAGCACGAACCCCGCTAGCTCCTACGAGCAGTACTTC
TRBJ2-2,.,TRBD2,TRBV27,CASGRVPSNTGELFF,TGTGCCAGCGGGAGGGTACCCTCGAACACCGGGGAGCTGTTTTTT
TRBJ1-1,.,TRBD1,TRBV4-2,CASSQGDRVNTEAFF,TGTGCCAGCAGCCAAGGGGACAGGGTGAACACTGAAGCTTTCTTT
TRBJ2-2,.,TRBD1,TRBV27,CASRRGTGFGTGELFF,TGTGCCAGCCGGCGCGGGACAGGGTTTGGCACCGGGGAGCTGTTTTTT
TRBJ1-1,.,.,TRBV5-4,CASSLDVGQGRAFF,TGTGCCAGCAGCTTGGATGTCGGCCAGGGTCGAGCTTTCTTT
TRBJ2-1,.,TRBD2,TRBV30,CAWSGAGGMDEQFF,TGTGCCTGGAGTGGAGCGGGAGGGATGGATGAGCAGTTCTTC
TRBJ2-3,.,.,TRBV3-1/TRBV3-2,CASSQRSSDTQYF,TGTGCCAGCAGCCAGCGAAGTTCAGATACGCAGTATTTT
TRBJ1-6,.,.,TRBV28,CASSLTATGSYNSPLHF,TGTGCCAGCAGTTTAACGGCTACAGGCTCCTATAATTCACCCCTCCACTTT
TRBJ1-2,.,.,TRBV11-3,CASSLGPRDYGYTF,TGTGCCAGCAGCTTAGGCCCCAGGGACTATGGCTACACCTTC
TRBJ1-2,.,.,TRBV7-2,CASSLFKSTRGYTF,TGTGCCAGCAGCCTCTTTAAGAGTACGCGTGGCTACACCTTC
TRBJ2-7,few,.,TRBV30,CAWTKDYSYEQYF,TGTGCGTGGACGAAGGACTACTCCTACGAGCAGTACTTC
TRBJ1-5,once,TRBD1,TRBV19,CASSGTGGNQPQHF,TGTGCCAGTAGCGGGACAGGGGGAAATCAGCCCCAGCATTTT
TRBJ2-1,once,.,TRBV5-1,CASSLGVISSYNEQFF,TGCGCCAGCAGCCTCGGGGTGATTAGCTCCTACAATGAGCAGTTCTTC
TRBJ2-1,.,.,TRBV24-1,CATSDAGWTYNEQFF,TGTGCCACCAGTGATGCCGGGTGGACATATAATGAGCAGTTCTTC
TRBJ2-7,.,.,TRBV11-2,CASSNSRDQQYF,TGTGCCAGCAGCAACTCGCGGGACCAACAGTACTTC
TRBJ1-2,.,.,TRBV3-1/TRBV3-2,CASSQDEGSYGYTF,TGTGCCAGCAGCCAAGATGAAGGGAGCTATGGCTACACCTTC
TRBJ1-1,.,.,TRBV30,CAWSVRSTRSEAFF,TGTGCCTGGAGTGTACGGTCGACAAGAAGTGAAGCTTTCTTT
TRBJ2-7,.,.,TRBV7-5,CVRSLRWTGGYEQYF,TGTGTCAGAAGCTTACGGTGGACAGGGGGCTACGAGCAGTACTTC
TRBJ2-7,.,.,TRBV11-2,CASSSTTGTEQYF,TGTGCCAGCAGTTCGACCACGGGTACCGAGCAGTACTTC
TRBJ2-1,.,TRBD2,TRBV5-6,CASSRRSGVLSYNEQFF,TGTGCCAGCAGCCGTAGAAGCGGGGTCCTCTCCTACAATGAGCAGTTCTTC
TRBJ2-7,many,TRBD1,TRBV2,CASRPGTGVYEQYF,TGTGCCAGCAGACCCGGGACAGGAGTTTACGAGCAGTACTTC
TRBJ1-5,many,.,TRBV5-6,CASSLAIVVSNQPQHF,TGTGCCAGCAGCTTGGCCATAGTGGTGAGCAATCAGCCCCAGCATTTT
TRBJ2-5,few,TRBD2,TRBV13,CASSLRTSGLGETQYF,TGTGCCAGCAGCTTACGGACTAGCGGGTTAGGAGAGACCCAGTACTTC
TRBJ1-1,.,.,TRBV6-5,CASSYSGGGRNTEAFF,TGTGCCAGCAGTTACTCTGGAGGCGGGCGAAACACTGAAGCTTTCTTT
TRBJ1-5,.,.,TRBV7-9,CASSLDMPNQPQHF,TGTGCCAGCAGCTTGGACATGCCTAATCAGCCCCAGCATTTT
TRBJ2-3,.,TRBD2,TRBV5-6,CASSQQAGGHRDTQYF,TGTGCCAGCAGCCAACAAGCGGGGGGGCATCGAGATACGCAGTATTTT
TRBJ2-3,.,TRBD2,TRBV27,CASSSGGRYTQYF,TGTGCCAGTTCTAGCGGGGGGAGGTATACGCAGTATTTT